This record looks at one T cell receptor beta chain sequence and its context. The data derive from a study of shared clonotypes between healthy human individuals. Profiling relied on immunoSEQ multiplex PCR, and the TCRdb table lists in-frame clones only, not all of them. The data contain approximately 500,000 clones, about 75% of them singletons. The CDR3 totals 19 residues. In germline, CDR1 is LGHNA, CDR2 YNFKEQ. V shed 4 bases and J 0 bases; nucleotides not matched to a gene: 10. Sequencing used PBMCs. This TCR was sampled from a woman aged 35 to 49 in good health. Some clones in this sample may be carry-over from other donors' samples. The chain is built from TRBV4-2 and TRBJ2-1; TRBD2 aligns across 12 bases. The CDR3 coding sequence is TGTGCCAGCAGCCCTCAGCCGGGACTAGCGGGTTTCTCCTACAATGAGCAGTTCTTC. Translation: CASSPQPGLAGFSYNEQFF.